The next 15 T cell receptor beta chains were all read from a single sample in a study of early T cells in non-severe SARS-CoV-2 infection. A single record per CDR3 protein comes from TCRdb applying MiXCR to the 5' RACE reads. The sample holds around 46,000 distinct CDR3 sequences; around 5.6% are singletons and the top ten take around 4.4%. Source material: whole blood. Source of these receptors: an adult who was a healthcare worker with PCR-confirmed SARS-CoV-2 infection or an uninfected control (not recorded which).

This clonotype was detected many times. The rearrangement links TRBV12-3 or TRBV12-4 to TRBJ2-2; D not resolved. The CDR3 consists of 13 residues. V gave up 4 bases and J gave up 4 bases, with 7 bases separating them. CDR3 DNA sequence: TGTGCCAGCAGTTATCGAAGCACCGGGGAGCTGTTTTTT. It translates to CASSYRSTGELFF.

V usage is TRBV6-6 and J usage is TRBJ2-5, with 11 bases fitting TRBD2. The CDR3 runs to 18 residues. V was clipped by 6 bases and J by 5 bases; unmatched bases: 17. CDR1 is MNHNY and CDR2 is SVGAGI in the germline V gene (reference sequence). The CDR3 loop is CASSPQPKTSGNSETQYF. The CDR3 coding sequence is TGTGCCAGCAGCCCCCAACCGAAGACTAGCGGGAATTCGGAGACCCAGTACTTC.

There are many counts of this clonotype. The gene calls are TRBV4-2 and TRBJ2-7; D is uncertain. This CDR3 is built from 14 residues. V was pared by 1 base and J by 0 bases, with 7 bases between. Germline V gene sequence: CDR1 LGHNA, CDR2 YNFKEQ. CDR3 nucleotide sequence: TGTGCCAGCAGCCAAGCACAGAGCTCCTACGAGCAGTACTTC. This encodes CASSQAQSSYEQYF.

The V gene is TRBV2, the J gene TRBJ1-1; maybe TRBD1 (5 bases). The CDR3 is 14 amino acids. Germline CDR1 SNHLY, CDR2 FYNNEI. Trimming shortened V by 7 bases and J by 2 bases, and 14 bases separated the two germline ends. CDR3 DNA sequence: TGTGCCAGCATAAATCCAGGGACCAACACTGAAGCTTTCTTT. This gives the protein CASINPGTNTEAFF.

This clonotype was found many times. The V gene is TRBV13, the J gene TRBJ1-6; 9 nucleotides align to TRBD1. Per the germline V gene, CDR1 is PRHDT and CDR2 is FYEKMQ (reference sequence). The V segment lost 5 bases and the J segment 10 bases; nucleotides outside the gene matches: 9. The CDR3 extends over 15 amino acids. The DNA of the CDR3 is TGTGCCAGCAGCCCGCGGGACAGGGTCGTATCACCCCTCCACTTT. Translating gives CASSPRDRVVSPLHF.

The J gene is TRBJ1-5, the V gene TRBV19; no definite D call. The CDR3 consists of 15 residues. V was clipped by 3 bases and J by 0 bases, with 9 bases between them. Germline assignment: CDR1 LNHDA and CDR2 SQIVND (reference sequence). CDR3 sequence reads: CASSIFQHSNQPQHF. In DNA, the CDR3 is TGTGCCAGTAGTATCTTTCAGCATAGCAATCAGCCCCAGCATTTT.

In this sample, this clonotype turned up many times. The chain couples TRBV6-5 to TRBJ2-7; 9 bases are shared with TRBD1. The CDR3 covers 16 residues. CDR1 is MNHEY and CDR2 is SVGAGI in the germline V gene. With 2 bases clipped from V and 0 bases from J, the junction kept 5 bases outside the gene matches. The CDR3: CASSYGQGLSSYEQYF. The CDR3 DNA follows: TGTGCCAGCAGTTACGGACAGGGGTTGAGCTCCTACGAGCAGTACTTC.

This clonotype was counted many times. In nucleotides, the CDR3 is TGCAGTGCTAGAGCCTCGGCCTCTGGCAATCAGCCCCAGCATTTT. Translation: CSARASASGNQPQHF. The chain carries TRBV20-1 and TRBJ1-5; D is unclear. Trimming left V 1 base short and J 2 bases short, with 12 bases between. The length of the CDR3 is 15 residues. In germline, CDR1 is DFQATT, CDR2 SNEGSKA (reference sequence).

This clonotype was seen only a few times. The chain joins TRBV7-6 to TRBJ2-7, with 8 bases fitting TRBD2. Trimming cost V 5 bases and J 0 bases; bases outside gene matches: 6. Per the germline V gene, CDR1 is SGHVS and CDR2 is FNYEAQ. This CDR3 spans 15 amino acids. The CDR3 reads CASSSTSGDSYEQYF. Written as DNA, the CDR3 is TGTGCCAGCAGCAGCACTAGCGGCGACTCCTACGAGCAGTACTTC.

This clonotype was seen repeatedly, ten times or more. J is TRBJ2-7 and V is TRBV5-1, with D perhaps matching TRBD1 (5 bases). V was trimmed by 4 bases and J by 1 base, leaving 15 bases between them. The germline V gene has CDR1 SGHRS and CDR2 YFSETQ. CDR3 size: 15 residues. The CDR3 DNA follows: TGCGCCAGCAGCAACTCAGGGTTCCGGTCCTACGAGCAGTACTTC. This gives the protein CASSNSGFRSYEQYF.

This clonotype was picked up many times. The V call is TRBV29-1, the J call TRBJ2-1; D ambiguous. The CDR3 covers 12 residues. Germline loops: CDR1 SQVTM, CDR2 ANQGSEA. Trimming left V 5 bases short and J 9 bases short, with 14 bases between. The CDR3 DNA sequence: TGCAGCGTTTTAAGGTTTGGAAGTGAGCAGTTCTTC. Protein product: CSVLRFGSEQFF.

This clonotype was seen repeatedly, ten times or more. The genes are TRBV10-3 and TRBJ2-7; D call uncertain. The CDR3 consists of 13 residues. V shed 4 bases and J shed 5 bases, with 12 bases lying between them. Germline CDR1 is ENHRY and CDR2 is SYGVKD. This chain's CDR3 is CAISVAVSDEQYF. DNA of the CDR3: TGTGCCATCAGTGTGGCAGTAAGCGACGAGCAGTACTTC.

In this sample, this clonotype turned up a few times. The CDR3, as DNA: TGCAGTGCTAGTCAGGGGAGCCTCGTAGACACTGAAGCTTTCTTT. Translating gives CSASQGSLVDTEAFF. This chain connects TRBV20-1 to TRBJ1-1; tentative D call: TRBD1 (6 bases). The germline gives CDR1 DFQATT, CDR2 SNEGSKA (reference sequence). V lost 3 bases and J 3 bases, leaving 17 bases between the germline ends. The CDR3 length is 15 residues.

This clonotype appeared many times. The genes are TRBV4-1 and TRBJ2-1, with 9 bases lining up with TRBD1. There are 16 residues in the CDR3. Trimming at V came to 6 bases and at J to 4 bases, leaving 10 bases not matched to a gene. The germline V gene has CDR1 MGHRA and CDR2 YSYEKL. CDR3 in amino acids: CASRPTGTGLYNEQFF. CDR3 bases: TGCGCCAGCAGACCTACCGGGACAGGGTTATACAATGAGCAGTTCTTC.

This clonotype was picked up a small number of times. This chain's CDR3 is CASSEVSGNQPQHF. The CDR3 nucleotides read TGTGCCAGCAGTGAAGTAAGTGGCAATCAGCCCCAGCATTTT. The chain couples TRBV2 to TRBJ1-5; D call uncertain. The CDR3 consists of 14 residues. Germline V gene sequence: CDR1 SNHLY, CDR2 FYNNEI. The V end lost 1 base, the J end lost 2 bases, and 6 bases lay between the germline ends.